These T cell receptor beta chains were read from a single sample in a study of long-term antiretroviral therapy in people with HIV. Clones were read by immunoSEQ multiplex PCR, and TCRdb kept only the in-frame ones, dropping some. The sample has tens of thousands of clones, roughly 85% seen once. Specimen: unsorted PBMCs, collected 0.8 years before starting antiretroviral therapy. These receptors all come from a man younger than 35 with HIV. Both conserved end residues are part of each CDR3. A D gene is named only where the DNA matches it firmly. For some rows the clone size is stated as once, few or many, or as a class when expanded; others skip it.

d_gene,j_gene,v_gene,abundance,CDR3aa,CDR3nt
TRBD1,TRBJ1-2,TRBV9,.,CASSVRGGQGARGYTF,TGTGCCAGCAGCGTAAGAGGAGGTCAGGGGGCACGCGGCTACACCTTC
.,TRBJ1-2,TRBV19,.,CASSFRGGGYTF,TGTGCCAGTAGTTTCCGGGGGGGCGGCTACACCTTC
.,TRBJ1-1,TRBV15,.,CATSREQGSEAFF,TGTGCCACCAGCAGAGAACAGGGTTCTGAAGCTTTCTTT
TRBD2,TRBJ2-1,TRBV7-9,.,CATQRGGVGEQFF,TGTGCCACCCAACGGGGGGGGGTGGGTGAGCAGTTCTTC
.,TRBJ2-7,TRBV11-2,.,CASSPRRRDRYEQYF,TGTGCCAGCAGCCCCCGGAGGCGGGATAGGTACGAGCAGTACTTC
.,TRBJ1-5,TRBV28,.,CASSSGQSPNQPQHF,TGTGCCAGCAGCTCCGGACAGAGCCCCAATCAGCCCCAGCATTTT
.,TRBJ2-2,TRBV7-7,.,CASSSYAGAGELFF,TGTGCTAGCAGCTCGTACGCAGGGGCCGGGGAGCTGTTTTTT
.,TRBJ2-5,TRBV2,.,CASRVTPGVLETQYF,TGTGCCAGCAGGGTCACCCCCGGTGTTTTAGAGACCCAGTACTTC
.,TRBJ2-6,TRBV9,.,CASSVQDSGANVLTF,TGTGCCAGCAGCGTACAGGACTCTGGGGCCAACGTCCTGACTTTC
.,TRBJ1-6,TRBV11-2,.,CASSSGSYNSPLHF,TGTGCCAGCAGTTCCGGCTCCTATAATTCACCCCTCCACTTT
.,TRBJ2-2,TRBV5-1,.,CASTVGGPETGELFF,TGCGCCAGCACTGTGGGGGGGCCGGAGACCGGGGAGCTGTTTTTT
TRBD2,TRBJ2-7,TRBV11-3,.,CASSLTGLAGSVGEQYF,TGTGCCAGCAGCTTAACGGGACTAGCGGGGAGTGTTGGCGAGCAGTACTTC
.,TRBJ2-1,TRBV7-9,.,CASSSVEVSPGLTKDEFF,TGTGCCAGCAGCTCCGTCGAGGTATCCCCGGGACTCACGAAGGACGAATTCTTC
TRBD2,TRBJ2-5,TRBV4-1,.,CASSPTLGGERDEYRTQYF,TGCGCCAGCAGCCCTACCCTTGGGGGAGAGCGGGATGAGTATCGGACCCAGTACTTC
.,TRBJ2-2,TRBV4-3,.,CASSQEVAGTTGELFF,TGCGCCAGCAGCCAAGAGGTGGCAGGAACAACCGGGGAGCTGTTTTTT
.,TRBJ1-6,TRBV4-2,.,CASSQDSRGGTGSYNSPLHF,TGTGCCAGCAGCCAAGATAGCCGGGGTGGTACGGGCTCCTATAATTCACCCCTCCACTTT
.,TRBJ1-4,TRBV7-8,.,CASSLVSWGEDEKLFF,TGTGCCAGCAGCTTAGTGAGTTGGGGAGAAGATGAAAAACTGTTTTTT
TRBD1,TRBJ1-5,TRBV4-1,.,CASSQYGQGYNQPQHF,TGCGCCAGCAGCCAATATGGACAGGGCTACAATCAGCCCCAGCATTTT
.,TRBJ2-5,TRBV18,.,CASSLGTHQETQYF,TGTGCCAGCTCACTCGGGACACATCAAGAGACCCAGTACTTC
.,TRBJ1-3,TRBV7-8,.,CASSLGNIIYF,TGTGCCAGCAGCTTAGGAAACATCATATATTTT
.,TRBJ1-5,TRBV18,.,CASSPDEGGWQPQHF,TGTGCCAGCTCACCAGACGAGGGCGGTTGGCAGCCCCAGCATTTT
.,TRBJ1-1,TRBV21-1,.,CASSIPRETGDTEAFF,TGTGCCAGCAGCATACCCCGTGAGACAGGGGACACTGAAGCTTTCTTT
TRBD2,TRBJ2-2,TRBV4-2,.,CASSQVVAGGSTGELFF,TGTGCCAGCAGCCAAGTCGTAGCGGGGGGTAGCACCGGGGAGCTGTTTTTT
.,TRBJ1-3,TRBV11-2,.,CASSRGVDSGNTIYF,TGTGCCAGCAGCCGTGGGGTCGACTCTGGAAACACCATATATTTT
.,TRBJ1-2,TRBV5-5,.,CASSLTDADGYTF,TGTGCCAGCAGCCTGACGGACGCGGATGGCTACACCTTC
.,TRBJ2-7,TRBV7-2,.,CASSTRVGSGGEQYF,TGTGCCAGCAGCACTCGAGTCGGCTCGGGTGGCGAGCAGTACTTC
TRBD2,TRBJ2-7,TRBV4-3,.,CASSQEWRGGREQYF,TGCGCCAGCAGCCAAGAATGGCGGGGGGGCCGCGAGCAGTACTTC
TRBD1,TRBJ1-5,TRBV27,.,CASSSTGPQPQHF,TGTGCCAGCAGTTCGACAGGGCCCCAGCCCCAGCATTTT
.,TRBJ2-3,TRBV10-3,.,CAISDDDTQYF,TGTGCCATCAGTGATGACGATACGCAGTATTTT
.,TRBJ1-2,TRBV9,.,CASSGDSGGTYGYTF,TGTGCCAGCAGTGGGGACTCGGGGGGAACCTATGGCTACACCTTC
.,TRBJ2-7,TRBV10-3,few,CAISEMARGEQYF,TGTGCCATCAGTGAGATGGCGAGGGGAGAGCAGTACTTC
.,TRBJ2-2,TRBV5-6,.,CASSFATGELFF,TGTGCCAGCAGCTTCGCCACCGGGGAGCTGTTTTTT
.,TRBJ1-6,TRBV18,.,CASSPIQGLRSPLHF,TGTGCCAGCTCACCCATCCAGGGGTTGCGGTCACCCCTCCACTTT
TRBD1,TRBJ2-7,TRBV18,.,CASSPLQGAGFEQYF,TGTGCCAGCTCACCCCTTCAGGGGGCGGGATTCGAGCAGTACTTC
.,TRBJ2-7,TRBV19,few,CASSPQGVYEQYF,TGTGCCAGTAGTCCCCAAGGGGTCTACGAGCAGTACTTC
.,TRBJ2-2,TRBV14,few,CASSPRLNGELFF,TGTGCCAGCAGCCCTCGATTAAACGGGGAGCTGTTTTTT
TRBD1,TRBJ1-6,TRBV4-1,.,CASSRTGTNSPLHF,TGCGCCAGCAGCCGGACAGGGACGAACTCACCCCTCCACTTT
.,TRBJ1-5,TRBV5-1,.,CASSADGNQPQHF,TGCGCCAGCAGCGCCGACGGAAATCAGCCCCAGCATTTT
.,TRBJ1-5,TRBV7-6,.,CASSLGQNSNQPQHF,TGTGCCAGCAGCTTAGGACAGAATAGCAATCAGCCCCAGCATTTT
.,TRBJ1-1,TRBV19,.,CASSRRGGNEAFF,TGTGCCAGTAGCCGGAGAGGGGGGAATGAAGCTTTCTTT
.,TRBJ2-7,TRBV10-2,.,CASSAWGDYEQYF,TGCGCCAGCAGTGCCTGGGGAGACTACGAGCAGTACTTC
.,TRBJ2-1,TRBV5-5,.,CASSLKLRSYNEQFF,TGTGCCAGCAGCTTGAAACTGAGAAGCTATAATGAGCAGTTCTTC
TRBD2,TRBJ2-1,TRBV2,few,CASSEEREINNEQFF,TGTGCCAGCAGTGAAGAGCGGGAGATAAACAATGAGCAGTTCTTC
.,TRBJ2-7,TRBV12-5,few,CASGLHRAEQYF,TGTGCTAGTGGACTCCATAGGGCCGAGCAGTACTTC
TRBD1,TRBJ1-3,TRBV5-5,.,CASSPRTGEAGNTIYF,TGTGCCAGCAGCCCAAGGACAGGGGAGGCTGGAAACACCATATATTTT
.,TRBJ1-5,TRBV6-6,.,CASSYAGSMDQPQHF,TGTGCCAGCAGTTACGCTGGCTCGATGGATCAGCCCCAGCATTTT
.,TRBJ2-7,TRBV7-9,few,CASSLENGEQYF,TGTGCCAGCAGCTTAGAGAATGGGGAGCAGTACTTC
TRBD2,TRBJ2-7,TRBV7-7,.,CASSSGTSGAEQYF,TGTGCTAGCAGCTCTGGGACTAGCGGGGCCGAGCAGTACTTC
TRBD2,TRBJ2-5,TRBV9,once,CASTPGLAAQETQYF,TGTGCCAGCACCCCGGGACTAGCGGCTCAAGAGACCCAGTACTTC
.,TRBJ2-1,TRBV7-8,once,CASSLTGGNEQFF,TGTGCCAGCAGCTTAACAGGCGGCAATGAGCAGTTCTTC
.,TRBJ1-3,TRBV19,once,CASSIGGYGNTIYF,TGTGCCAGTAGTATAGGGGGCTATGGAAACACCATATATTTT
TRBD2,TRBJ2-7,TRBV5-5,once,CASRSATSGGIYEQYF,TGTGCCAGCAGGAGTGCGACTAGCGGGGGCATCTACGAGCAGTACTTC
.,TRBJ2-7,TRBV5-6,.,CASSPGPRIYYEQYF,TGTGCCAGCAGCCCCGGGCCCCGGATTTACTACGAGCAGTACTTC
.,TRBJ1-3,TRBV18,.,CASSPGLGGDTIYF,TGTGCCAGCTCACCTGGACTTGGCGGAGACACCATATATTTT
.,TRBJ2-5,TRBV28,.,CASSPFSRQETQYF,TGTGCCAGCAGTCCGTTCAGCCGCCAAGAGACCCAGTACTTC
.,TRBJ2-7,TRBV7-6,.,CASSLAGGPANEQYF,TGTGCCAGCAGCTTAGCTGGGGGGCCCGCAAACGAGCAGTACTTC
.,TRBJ2-3,TRBV6-5,.,CASSQRGDTQYF,TGTGCCAGCAGCCAACGAGGGGATACGCAGTATTTT